Sequencing of this T cell receptor (beta chain) was carried out in a study of blood T cell repertoires in COVID-19. Study-wide context: Italy, Spain and the United States were the sources of the convalescent and acute COVID-19 samples.

This CDR3 spans 12 amino acids. Germline CDR1 is SQVTM and CDR2 is ANQGSEA. Deletions cut 6 bases from V and 2 bases from J, with 10 bases between. In the original workflow: The assay estimated nucleated cells by amplifying reference gene primers. Generated by immunoSEQ multiplex PCR, the TCRdb table keeps only in-frame clones and is missing some. The V and J calls and clone size come from that table; D and trimming were worked out from the DNA. Of about 150,000 clones in the sample, roughly four fifths were seen once. The chain joins TRBV29-1 to TRBJ2-5; D remains unclear. The sequence derives from a man at least 80 years old with acute or convalescent COVID-19. Material for sequencing was peripheral blood. The DNA for the CDR3 is TGCAGCGTGGGCAAATCGCAAGAGACCCAGTACTTC. Translating gives CSVGKSQETQYF.